Presented here are 26 T cell receptor beta chains from one specimen sequenced in a study of cytomegalovirus exposure and HLA in healthy donors. The PCR employed 60 Vbeta primers together with 13 Jbeta primers. Assay used: immunoSEQ multiplex PCR; TCRdb lists only in-frame clones, some missing. The sample holds about 130,000 clones. The sample consisted of PBMCs. These receptors originate from a young man in good health and CMV-seronegative.

Notes on this clone: Other DNA sequences from this sample encode an identical CDR3 as well. The chain recombines TRBV2 with TRBJ2-7, with unresolved D. V was trimmed by 1 base and J by 5 bases, leaving 12 bases between them. This CDR3 is 14 amino acids long. Per germline, CDR1 SNHLY and CDR2 FYNNEI. For the CDR3, the DNA is TGTGCCAGCAGTGAAGGTCCCTACAGAGACGAGCAGTACTTC. Translation: CASSEGPYRDEQYF.

The CDR3 sequence is CASSPPVGGSSYNEQFF. Here the CDR3 DNA reads TGCGCCAGCAGCCCCCCAGTTGGCGGTAGCTCCTACAATGAGCAGTTCTTC. The rearrangement links TRBV5-1 to TRBJ2-1, with unresolved D. The germline V gene has CDR1 SGHRS and CDR2 YFSETQ. The CDR3 is 17 residues long. V was pared by 4 bases and J by 0 bases, with 17 bases between.

This rearrangement joins TRBV7-8 to TRBJ2-1; TRBD2 matches at 8 bases. Germline V gives CDR1 SGHVS, CDR2 FQNEAQ. The CDR3 has 14 amino acids. The V segment lost 1 base and the J segment 8 bases; nucleotides outside the gene matches: 4. This CDR3 reads CASSLVEAGDEQFF. The CDR3 DNA sequence: TGTGCCAGCAGCTTAGTAGAAGCGGGAGATGAGCAGTTCTTC.

This sequence joins TRBV11-2 and TRBJ2-7, with TRBD2 matching over 8 bases. The CDR3 loop spans 14 amino acids. V gave up 5 bases and J gave up 6 bases; unmatched junction bases: 9. Per germline, CDR1 SGHAT and CDR2 FQNNGV. The CDR3 reads CASSASGTRREQYF. In nucleotides, the CDR3 is TGTGCCAGCAGCGCATCCGGGACTAGGCGCGAGCAGTACTTC.

This chain uses TRBV23-1 with TRBJ2-3; a possible D gene is TRBD2 (6 bases). TRBV23-1 is known as an ORF, though its function is uncertain. V lost 4 bases, J lost 0 bases, and 23 bases lay in between. This CDR3 has 19 residues. CDR3 amino acids: CASSRIRPWDSLSTDTQYF. CDR3 sequence (DNA): TGCGCCAGCAGTCGCATCCGACCCTGGGACTCCCTGAGCACAGATACGCAGTATTTT.

The rearrangement uses TRBV27 and TRBJ1-3; 7 positions match TRBD1. V trimming: 0 bases; J trimming: 4 bases; junction bases outside the gene matches: 9. CDR1 and CDR2 from the germline V gene are MNHEY and SMNVEV (reference sequence). The CDR3 totals 17 residues. The CDR3 sequence: CASSLSPSGTAGNTIYF. Here the CDR3 DNA reads TGTGCCAGCAGTTTATCGCCCTCCGGGACAGCCGGAAACACCATATATTTT.

The V gene is TRBV6-5, the J gene TRBJ1-3; the match to TRBD1 covers 7 bases. This CDR3 is built from 15 residues. Germline V gene lookup returns CDR1 MNHEY and CDR2 SVGAGI. With V trimmed by 5 bases and J by 4 bases, 8 bases remained unmatched. CDR3 region: CASSRTGLTGNTIYF. In DNA form, the CDR3 reads TGTGCCAGCAGTCGGACAGGACTAACCGGAAACACCATATATTTT.

This chain uses TRBV5-1 with TRBJ1-4; 9 positions match TRBD1. The V gene's germline CDR1 is SGHRS and CDR2 YFSETQ. There are 16 residues in the CDR3. The V and J ends lost 4 bases and 5 bases, in that order; junction bases with no gene match: 9. This CDR3 reads CASSLGPGQGNEKLFF. The CDR3 DNA sequence: TGCGCCAGCAGCCTTGGACCGGGACAGGGCAATGAAAAACTGTTTTTT. Together with reference TRBV5-1 and TRBJ1-4, the CDR3 gives the full variable domain: KAGVTQTPRYLIKTRGQQVTLSCSPISGHRSVSWYQQTPGQGLQFLFEYFSETQRNKGNFPGRFSGRQFSNSRSEMNVSTLELGDSALYLCASSLGPGQGNEKLFFGSGTQLSVL.

The V call is TRBV5-6, the J call TRBJ1-1; TRBD1 agrees at 10 bases. V lost 4 bases to trimming and J lost 0 bases; unmatched junction nucleotides: 0. This CDR3 is built from 14 residues. The germline CDR1 and CDR2 sequences are SGHDT and YYEEEE. CDR3 in DNA: TGTGCCAGCAGCGGGACAGGGGTGAACACTGAAGCTTTCTTT. This encodes CASSGTGVNTEAFF. Using reference TRBV5-6 and TRBJ1-1 for the parts outside the CDR3, the full variable domain is DAGVTQSPTHLIKTRGQQVTLRCSPKSGHDTVSWYQQALGQGPQFIFQYYEEEERQRGNFPDRFSGHQFPNYSSELNVNALLLGDSALYLCASSGTGVNTEAFFGQGTRLTVV.

The chain employs TRBV19 and TRBJ1-1; tentatively, D is TRBD1 (5 bases). CDR3 size: 13 residues. CDR1 is LNHDA and CDR2 is SQIVND in the germline V gene (reference sequence). Trimming pared 5 bases from V and 0 bases from J, leaving 7 bases between. CDR3 bases: TGTGCCAGTAGTCTGACAGTGAACACTGAAGCTTTCTTT. It specifies CASSLTVNTEAFF.

The rearrangement links TRBV2 to TRBJ1-4; D is possibly TRBD1 (5 bases). The CDR3 sequence is 16 residues long. Germline CDR1 SNHLY, CDR2 FYNNEI. The V and J ends lost 5 bases and 8 bases respectively, with 21 bases between them. CDR3 nucleotides: TGTGCCAGCAGTTTAACTCAGGGTTTCAGCCGCGAAAAACTGTTTTTT. It is translated as CASSLTQGFSREKLFF.

The chain couples TRBV7-9 to TRBJ1-3, with 8 bases identical to TRBD1. J was trimmed by 4 bases and V by 3 bases; bases with no gene match: 5. Per the germline V gene, CDR1 is SEHNR and CDR2 is FQNEAQ (reference sequence). The CDR3 is 15 amino acids. The CDR3 nucleotides are TGTGCCAGCAGCTTTGCTAGGACAGGGGGAAACACCATATATTTT. This translates into CASSFARTGGNTIYF. Looking up the rest from reference TRBV7-9 and TRBJ1-3 gives the full variable domain: DTGVSQNPRHKITKRGQNVTFRCDPISEHNRLYWYRQTLGQGPEFLTYFQNEAQLEKSRLLSDRFSAERPKGSFSTLEIQRTEQGDSAMYLCASSFARTGGNTIYFGEGSWLTVV.

The chain carries TRBV5-1 and TRBJ2-3, with 7 bases lining up with TRBD1. Germline V lookup: CDR1 SGHRS, CDR2 YFSETQ. This CDR3 comprises 18 residues. The trim removed 0 bases at V and 1 base at J, leaving 11 bases unmatched. Here the CDR3 reads CASSLAAGGFLRTDTQYF. In DNA, the CDR3 is TGCGCCAGCAGCTTGGCCGCAGGGGGTTTCCTCCGCACAGATACGCAGTATTTT.

The genes are TRBV12-5 and TRBJ2-2, with 10 bases that match TRBD1. The junction had 12 bases not matched to a gene; V was cut back by 0 bases and J by 2 bases. The length of the CDR3 is 20 residues. The germline CDR1 and CDR2 sequences are LGHNT and FRNRAP. The CDR3 bases are TGTGCTAGTGGTTTGGTACCCATTCTAGGACAGGGGGAAAACACCGGGGAGCTGTTTTTT. This gives the protein CASGLVPILGQGENTGELFF.

The rearrangement joins TRBV6-5 to TRBJ1-1; D unclear. The CDR3 is 14 residues long. Trimming left V 2 bases short and J 0 bases short, with 7 bases between. Germline CDR1 is MNHEY and CDR2 is SVGAGI. CDR3 in amino acids: CASSYPSLNTEAFF. For the CDR3, the DNA is TGTGCCAGCAGTTACCCCTCCCTGAACACTGAAGCTTTCTTT.

The CDR3 spells CASSQGALPVSSARASTDTQYF. The CDR3 coding sequence is TGCGCCAGCAGCCAAGGAGCCCTCCCTGTGAGTAGCGCGCGAGCTAGCACAGATACGCAGTATTTT. This sequence joins TRBV4-1 and TRBJ2-3; possible D gene TRBD2, 5 bases. Trimming left V 1 base short and J 0 bases short, with 29 bases between. CDR3 length: 22 amino acids. Germline CDR1 reads MGHRA; CDR2 reads YSYEKL.

The gene calls are TRBV27 and TRBJ2-7, with D possibly matching TRBD1 (5 bases). Trimming pared 8 bases from V and 5 bases from J, leaving 10 bases between. Germline-derived CDR1 and CDR2 are MNHEY and SMNVEV (reference sequence). This CDR3 has 11 amino acids. CDR3 protein: CASHKGHEQYF. As DNA, the CDR3 is TGTGCCAGCCACAAGGGGCACGAGCAGTACTTC.

V is TRBV7-8 and J is TRBJ2-3, with D unresolved. CDR3 length equals 13 residues. Per germline, CDR1 SGHVS and CDR2 FQNEAQ. Trimming removed 2 bases from V and 3 bases from J, with 6 bases in between. The DNA for the CDR3 is TGTGCCAGCAGCTTACTAGGAACAGATACGCAGTATTTT. Translating gives CASSLLGTDTQYF.

The rearrangement links TRBV28 to TRBJ2-5; 10 positions match TRBD1. CDR1 is MDHEN, CDR2 SYDVKM, per germline. CDR3 length: 17 residues. After removal of 5 bases from V and 4 bases from J, the junction contained 13 bases not matched to a gene. This CDR3 is CASSPPLTGGLGETQYF. DNA of the CDR3: TGTGCCAGCAGTCCTCCCCTGACAGGGGGCCTTGGAGAGACCCAGTACTTC. The entire variable domain, with the rest obtained from reference TRBV28 and TRBJ2-5, is as follows: DVKVTQSSRYLVKRTGEKVFLECVQDMDHENMFWYRQDPGLGLRLIYFSYDVKMKEKGDIPEGYSVSREKKERFSLILESASTNQTSMYLCASSPPLTGGLGETQYFGPGTRLLVL.

The chain combines TRBV10-3 with TRBJ2-3; 7 bases agree with TRBD2. Trimming removed 2 bases from V and 6 bases from J; junction bases left unmatched: 2. CDR3 length equals 13 residues. Germline CDR1 is ENHRY and CDR2 is SYGVKD. The CDR3 region has the DNA TGTGCCATCAGTGAGGGGAGGGAGGATACGCAGTATTTT. Translating gives CAISEGREDTQYF.

The V and J genes are TRBV30 and TRBJ2-7; D gene uncertain. The CDR3 covers 11 residues. The V end was cut by 3 bases, the J end by 6 bases, with 9 bases between. CDR1 and CDR2 (germline): GTSNPN, SVGIG (reference sequence). CDR3 sequence reads: CAWSQAAEQYF. CDR3 sequence (DNA): TGTGCCTGGAGCCAGGCTGCCGAGCAGTACTTC.

This rearrangement joins TRBV28 to TRBJ1-1; a weak D match, TRBD1 (6 bases). The V end was cut by 4 bases, the J end by 1 base, with 10 bases between. From germline, CDR1 is MDHEN and CDR2 SYDVKM. This CDR3 is built from 14 residues. Here the CDR3 reads CASSSYRANTEAFF. In DNA, the CDR3 is TGTGCCAGCAGTTCGTACAGGGCGAACACTGAAGCTTTCTTT. The variable domain in full, completed from reference TRBV28 and TRBJ1-1, reads DVKVTQSSRYLVKRTGEKVFLECVQDMDHENMFWYRQDPGLGLRLIYFSYDVKMKEKGDIPEGYSVSREKKERFSLILESASTNQTSMYLCASSSYRANTEAFFGQGTRLTVV.

On this clone itself: Other DNA sequences of this sample code for an identical CDR3. The gene calls are TRBV28 and TRBJ1-2, with a possible D match to TRBD1 (5 bases). Germline CDR1 MDHEN, CDR2 SYDVKM. The CDR3 consists of 14 residues. The V end was cut by 6 bases, the J end by 3 bases, with 14 bases between. DNA for the CDR3: TGTGCCAGCAGGCACGACAGAATGGACTATGGCTACACCTTC. It encodes CASRHDRMDYGYTF.

In DNA form, the CDR3 reads TGTGCCAGCAGTTTAATCGGGACAGGGCCCTATGGCTACACCTTC. Its protein product is CASSLIGTGPYGYTF. The genes are TRBV27 and TRBJ1-2; TRBD1 agrees at 9 bases. CDR3 length equals 15 residues. V gave up 2 bases and J gave up 4 bases; unmatched junction bases: 5. Germline-derived CDR1 and CDR2 are MNHEY and SMNVEV (reference sequence).

The V gene is TRBV5-1, the J gene TRBJ2-1; TRBD1 aligns across 9 bases. The germline V gene encodes CDR1 SGHRS and CDR2 YFSETQ. The CDR3 covers 15 residues. The V segment lost 2 bases and the J segment 8 bases; nucleotides outside the gene matches: 8. The CDR3 nucleotides read TGCGCCAGCAGCTTATCCGGGACAGGGTACGATGAGCAGTTCTTC. Amino acids: CASSLSGTGYDEQFF.

The chain recombines TRBV5-1 with TRBJ2-7, with D perhaps matching TRBD2 (5 bases). Trimming left V 7 bases short and J 1 base short, with 15 bases between. The CDR3 loop spans 14 amino acids. CDR1 is SGHRS, CDR2 YFSETQ, per germline. CDR3 sequence (DNA): TGCGCCAGCGGCGGTTATCCGGGGTCCTACGAGCAGTACTTC. Its translation: CASGGYPGSYEQYF.